Included here is one T cell receptor (beta chain) sequence, with context. The target antigen is unknown. This sample was included in a study of cytomegalovirus exposure and HLA in healthy donors. Trimming left V 5 bases short and J 4 bases short, with 11 bases between. The length of the CDR3 is 13 residues. Germline CDR1 reads MNHNY; CDR2 reads SVGAGI (reference sequence). Both 60 Vbeta primers and 13 Jbeta primers went into the PCR. Profiling relied on immunoSEQ multiplex PCR, and the TCRdb table lists in-frame clones only, not all of them. The data show 100,000 to 150,000 clones, with approximately 70% seen just once and roughly 2.7% held by the top ten. Study-level points and caveats: In a later analysis, HLA-associated TCR beta chains were more clonally expanded than equally common others. Among the sequence variants, a highly shared cluster was likely an artifact of sequencing.

V usage is TRBV6-6 and J usage is TRBJ1-2; D is undetermined. The clonotype was recovered from an older woman in good health and CMV-seropositive. Source material: PBMCs. CDR3 bases: TGTGCCAGCAGTCCGAGAAGATCCTATGGCTACACCTTC. The encoded protein is CASSPRRSYGYTF.